These T cell receptor beta chains were read from a single sample in a study of early T cells in non-severe SARS-CoV-2 infection. TCRdb called the 5' RACE reads again in MiXCR, with one record for every CDR3 protein. The sample consists of tens of thousands of distinct CDR3 sequences, less than 30% of them appearing once. The source was whole blood, collected at baseline. Receptors were obtained from an adult who was a healthcare worker with PCR-confirmed SARS-CoV-2 infection or an uninfected control (not recorded which). CDR3s include the opening cysteine and the closing phenylalanine or tryptophan. A D gene is named only where the DNA matches it firmly. The size entry is marked missing in some rows and otherwise reads once, few, many or a size class.

d_gene: .
v_gene: TRBV4-2
j_gene: TRBJ1-2
abundance: .
CDR3aa: CASSQDLAGDQSYYGYTF
CDR3nt: TGTGCCAGCAGCCAAGATTTGGCAGGGGACCAATCCTACTATGGCTACACCTTC

d_gene: TRBD1
v_gene: TRBV20-1
j_gene: TRBJ2-3
abundance: .
CDR3aa: CSATDRGLTDTQYF
CDR3nt: TGCAGTGCAACCGACAGGGGGTTGACAGATACGCAGTATTTT

d_gene: TRBD1
v_gene: TRBV7-9
j_gene: TRBJ2-7
abundance: .
CDR3aa: CASSGTGGNEQYF
CDR3nt: TGTGCCAGCAGCGGGACAGGGGGCAACGAGCAGTACTTC

d_gene: .
v_gene: TRBV5-6
j_gene: TRBJ1-1
abundance: .
CDR3aa: CASSFTVNTEAFF
CDR3nt: TGTGCCAGCAGCTTCACAGTGAACACTGAAGCTTTCTTT

d_gene: .
v_gene: TRBV7-2
j_gene: TRBJ2-1
abundance: .
CDR3aa: CASSLAYSSYNEQFF
CDR3nt: TGTGCCAGCAGCTTAGCATATAGCTCCTACAATGAGCAGTTCTTC

d_gene: .
v_gene: TRBV19
j_gene: TRBJ2-3
abundance: .
CDR3aa: CASSRFDLFPDTQYF
CDR3nt: TGTGCCAGTAGTAGGTTCGATCTTTTTCCAGATACGCAGTATTTT

d_gene: .
v_gene: TRBV11-3
j_gene: TRBJ2-3
abundance: .
CDR3aa: CASSSKTSTDTQYF
CDR3nt: TGTGCCAGCAGCTCAAAGACTAGCACAGATACGCAGTATTTT

d_gene: .
v_gene: TRBV5-1
j_gene: TRBJ1-2
abundance: few
CDR3aa: CASSLTQGLGGYTF
CDR3nt: TGCGCCAGCAGCTTGACTCAGGGGCTCGGAGGCTACACCTTC

d_gene: TRBD2
v_gene: TRBV7-2
j_gene: TRBJ2-3
abundance: few
CDR3aa: CASSLGVSGGRADTQYF
CDR3nt: TGTGCCAGCAGCTTAGGAGTTAGCGGGGGAAGAGCAGATACGCAGTATTTT

d_gene: .
v_gene: TRBV30
j_gene: TRBJ2-2
abundance: .
CDR3aa: CAWSVLYNREDTGELFF
CDR3nt: TGTGCCTGGAGTGTACTTTACAACAGGGAGGACACCGGGGAGCTGTTTTTT

d_gene: .
v_gene: TRBV6-6
j_gene: TRBJ2-5
abundance: .
CDR3aa: CASSYSTAGRETQYF
CDR3nt: TGTGCCAGCAGTTACTCGACGGCGGGGCGGGAGACCCAGTACTTC

d_gene: TRBD2
v_gene: TRBV3-1
j_gene: TRBJ2-5
abundance: .
CDR3aa: CASSQDPGGTTQETQYF
CDR3nt: TGTGCCAGCAGCCAAGATCCGGGGGGTACTACCCAAGAGACCCAGTACTTC

d_gene: .
v_gene: TRBV9
j_gene: TRBJ1-1
abundance: .
CDR3aa: CASSVDGGQNTEAFF
CDR3nt: TGTGCCAGCAGCGTAGACGGGGGCCAGAACACTGAAGCTTTCTTT

d_gene: .
v_gene: TRBV6-2/TRBV6-3
j_gene: TRBJ1-5
abundance: .
CDR3aa: CASSYSGGRGNQPQHF
CDR3nt: TGTGCCAGCAGTTACTCCGGGGGCAGGGGAAATCAGCCCCAGCATTTT

d_gene: TRBD1
v_gene: TRBV7-2
j_gene: TRBJ2-7
abundance: many
CDR3aa: CASSGTVKSSYEQYF
CDR3nt: TGTGCCAGCAGCGGGACAGTTAAGAGCTCCTACGAGCAGTACTTC

d_gene: TRBD1
v_gene: TRBV7-6
j_gene: TRBJ2-1
abundance: few
CDR3aa: CASSPTGGSYNEQFF
CDR3nt: TGTGCCAGCAGCCCTACAGGGGGCTCCTACAATGAGCAGTTCTTC

d_gene: .
v_gene: TRBV6-4
j_gene: TRBJ2-3
abundance: .
CDR3aa: CASSAQTSADTQYF
CDR3nt: TGTGCCAGCAGTGCGCAGACTAGTGCGGATACGCAGTATTTT

d_gene: .
v_gene: TRBV7-2
j_gene: TRBJ2-6
abundance: few
CDR3aa: CASSLGWGPGANVLTF
CDR3nt: TGTGCCAGCAGCTTAGGTTGGGGGCCTGGGGCCAACGTCCTGACTTTC

d_gene: TRBD2
v_gene: TRBV20-1
j_gene: TRBJ2-1
abundance: few
CDR3aa: CSAESGGAPNEQFF
CDR3nt: TGCAGTGCTGAATCGGGGGGAGCCCCCAATGAGCAGTTCTTC

d_gene: .
v_gene: TRBV7-3
j_gene: TRBJ2-6
abundance: few
CDR3aa: CASSSTNVLTF
CDR3nt: TGTGCCAGCAGCTCAACCAACGTCCTGACTTTC

d_gene: .
v_gene: TRBV25-1
j_gene: TRBJ2-2
abundance: few
CDR3aa: CASSERGLIGAGELFF
CDR3nt: TGTGCCAGCAGTGAACGAGGTCTCATCGGGGCCGGGGAGCTGTTTTTT

d_gene: .
v_gene: TRBV5-6
j_gene: TRBJ1-2
abundance: few
CDR3aa: CASSRISTEGYTF
CDR3nt: TGTGCCAGCAGCCGCATTTCGACAGAGGGCTACACCTTC

d_gene: .
v_gene: TRBV5-4
j_gene: TRBJ2-3
abundance: few
CDR3aa: CASSQSTATNTQYF
CDR3nt: TGTGCCAGCAGCCAATCGACAGCCACCAATACGCAGTATTTT

d_gene: .
v_gene: TRBV11-2
j_gene: TRBJ1-1
abundance: few
CDR3aa: CASSKTGAAMNTEAFF
CDR3nt: TGTGCCAGCAGCAAAACGGGGGCGGCAATGAACACTGAAGCTTTCTTT

d_gene: TRBD1
v_gene: TRBV5-1
j_gene: TRBJ2-7
abundance: .
CDR3aa: CASSLGTGWYEQYF
CDR3nt: TGCGCCAGCAGCTTAGGGACAGGGTGGTACGAGCAGTACTTC

d_gene: .
v_gene: TRBV5-4
j_gene: TRBJ2-1
abundance: .
CDR3aa: CASCPWGDSYNEQFF
CDR3nt: TGTGCCAGCTGCCCATGGGGAGACTCCTACAATGAGCAGTTCTTC

d_gene: .
v_gene: TRBV5-1
j_gene: TRBJ1-1
abundance: few
CDR3aa: CASSSGLIRGTEAFF
CDR3nt: TGCGCCAGCAGCTCGGGGCTCATTAGGGGCACTGAAGCTTTCTTT

d_gene: .
v_gene: TRBV6-6
j_gene: TRBJ2-1
abundance: few
CDR3aa: CASGGNYNEQFF
CDR3nt: TGTGCCAGCGGGGGGAACTACAATGAGCAGTTCTTC

d_gene: .
v_gene: TRBV19
j_gene: TRBJ2-1
abundance: .
CDR3aa: CASSAIDEQFF
CDR3nt: TGTGCCAGTAGTGCTATCGATGAGCAGTTCTTC

d_gene: TRBD2
v_gene: TRBV25-1
j_gene: TRBJ2-1
abundance: .
CDR3aa: CASLGREISYNEQFF
CDR3nt: TGTGCCAGTCTTGGGCGGGAGATTTCCTACAATGAGCAGTTCTTC

d_gene: .
v_gene: TRBV7-2
j_gene: TRBJ1-6
abundance: .
CDR3aa: CASSLGRGRSSPLHF
CDR3nt: TGTGCCAGCAGCTTAGGGAGGGGAAGGTCCTCACCCCTCCACTTT

d_gene: TRBD1
v_gene: TRBV6-6
j_gene: TRBJ1-5
abundance: few
CDR3aa: CASRVDRASNQPQHF
CDR3nt: TGTGCCAGCAGAGTCGACAGGGCCAGCAATCAGCCCCAGCATTTT

d_gene: .
v_gene: TRBV7-6
j_gene: TRBJ1-2
abundance: many
CDR3aa: CASSSGQLNYGYTF
CDR3nt: TGTGCCAGCAGCTCAGGACAGCTTAACTATGGCTACACCTTC

d_gene: .
v_gene: TRBV3-1
j_gene: TRBJ2-7
abundance: .
CDR3aa: CASSQGLTDYEQYF
CDR3nt: TGTGCCAGCAGCCAAGGACTAACGGACTACGAGCAGTACTTC

d_gene: .
v_gene: TRBV7-9
j_gene: TRBJ2-7
abundance: .
CDR3aa: CASSLAYGDKGYEQYF
CDR3nt: TGTGCCAGCAGCTTAGCATATGGGGATAAGGGCTACGAGCAGTACTTC

d_gene: .
v_gene: TRBV29-1
j_gene: TRBJ1-2
abundance: .
CDR3aa: CSVATALGYTF
CDR3nt: TGCAGCGTTGCCACAGCCTTAGGCTACACCTTC

d_gene: .
v_gene: TRBV12-3/TRBV12-4
j_gene: TRBJ2-5
abundance: .
CDR3aa: CASSLGEGRPQETQYF
CDR3nt: TGTGCCAGCAGTTTAGGAGAGGGACGGCCCCAAGAGACCCAGTACTTC

d_gene: .
v_gene: TRBV12-3/TRBV12-4
j_gene: TRBJ2-7
abundance: .
CDR3aa: CASSLAGGLYEQYF
CDR3nt: TGTGCCAGCAGTTTAGCGGGGGGGCTTTACGAGCAGTACTTC

d_gene: .
v_gene: TRBV6-6
j_gene: TRBJ1-1
abundance: .
CDR3aa: CASLLVTPNTEAFF
CDR3nt: TGTGCCAGTCTTTTGGTGACGCCCAACACTGAAGCTTTCTTT

d_gene: .
v_gene: TRBV5-1
j_gene: TRBJ1-3
abundance: few
CDR3aa: CASRTQSSGNTIYF
CDR3nt: TGCGCCAGCAGAACACAGAGCTCTGGAAACACCATATATTTT

d_gene: TRBD1
v_gene: TRBV28
j_gene: TRBJ1-5
abundance: few
CDR3aa: CASSPGGQSHQPQHF
CDR3nt: TGTGCCAGCAGTCCAGGGGGACAGAGCCATCAGCCCCAGCATTTT

d_gene: .
v_gene: TRBV19
j_gene: TRBJ1-6
abundance: few
CDR3aa: CASRKDGSSYNSPLHF
CDR3nt: TGTGCCAGTAGAAAGGACGGGAGCTCCTATAATTCACCCCTCCACTTT

d_gene: TRBD1
v_gene: TRBV29-1
j_gene: TRBJ1-2
abundance: few
CDR3aa: CSVGGTGTGDGYTF
CDR3nt: TGCAGCGTTGGCGGCACCGGGACAGGGGACGGCTACACCTTC